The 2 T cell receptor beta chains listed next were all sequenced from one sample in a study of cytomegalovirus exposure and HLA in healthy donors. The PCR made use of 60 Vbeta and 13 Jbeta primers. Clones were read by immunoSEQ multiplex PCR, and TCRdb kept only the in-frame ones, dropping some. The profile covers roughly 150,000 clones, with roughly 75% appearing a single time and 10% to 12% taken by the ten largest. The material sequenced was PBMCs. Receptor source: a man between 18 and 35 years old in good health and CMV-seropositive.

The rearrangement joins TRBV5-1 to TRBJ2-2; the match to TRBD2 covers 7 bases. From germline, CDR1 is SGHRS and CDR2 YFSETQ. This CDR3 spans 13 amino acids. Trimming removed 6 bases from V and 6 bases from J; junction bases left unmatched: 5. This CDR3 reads CASNLGLAGELFF. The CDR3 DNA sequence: TGCGCCAGCAACCTAGGACTAGCCGGGGAGCTGTTTTTT.

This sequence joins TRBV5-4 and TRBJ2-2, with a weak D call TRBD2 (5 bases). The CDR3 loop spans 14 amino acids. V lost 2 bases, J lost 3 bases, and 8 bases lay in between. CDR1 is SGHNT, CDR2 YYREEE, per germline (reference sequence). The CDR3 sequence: CASSFGADTGELFF. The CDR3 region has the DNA TGTGCCAGCAGCTTTGGAGCGGACACCGGGGAGCTGTTTTTT. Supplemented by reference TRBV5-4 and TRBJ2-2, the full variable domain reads ETGVTQSPTHLIKTRGQQVTLRCSSQSGHNTVSWYQQALGQGPQFIFQYYREEENGRGNFPPRFSGLQFPNYSSELNVNALELDDSALYLCASSFGADTGELFFGEGSRLTVL.